The sequence of this T cell receptor (beta chain) was determined in a study of technical replicates of blood from several donors. Germline CDR1 reads SGHTA; CDR2 reads FQGTGA. The CDR3 sequence is 14 residues long. V was cut by 5 bases and J by 4 bases, with 14 bases left in between. This clone has a single count. TCRdb's table, derived via immunoSEQ multiplex PCR, lists solely in-frame clones and lacks some. The sample has under 95,000 clones, 95% seen once. The origin of this receptor is a human donor in good health. The source material was T cells isolated from PBMCs. The J gene is TRBJ1-1, the V gene TRBV7-3; D not certain. The CDR3 loop reads CASSPNGGSTEAFF. CDR3 DNA: TGTGCCAGCAGCCCCAACGGAGGGAGCACTGAAGCTTTCTTT.